This T cell receptor (beta chain) was recovered during a study of neoadjuvant anti-PD-1 for oral cavity cancer. Study summary: Around day 43, patients without progression received a fourth nivolumab dose before surgery.

PBMC libraries mostly used 400 to 550 ng of input genomic DNA, with six replicates per sample. Assay used: immunoSEQ multiplex PCR; TCRdb lists only in-frame clones, some missing. The table lists under 15,000 clones, around two thirds of them singletons. Patients had HPV-negative, locally advanced oral cavity squamous cell carcinoma. Germline assignment: CDR1 SQVTM and CDR2 ANQGSEA. The CDR3 runs to 14 residues. V lost 6 bases to trimming and J lost 4 bases; unmatched junction nucleotides: 8. This receptor was taken from a person aged 40 to 85 with oral cavity squamous cell carcinoma. The material sequenced was PBMCs, taken before nivolumab (anti-PD-1) treatment. The V and J genes are TRBV29-1 and TRBJ1-1, with TRBD1 matching 10 bases. The CDR3 loop is CSVRPRDRGTEAFF. CDR3 DNA sequence: TGCAGCGTGAGACCTCGGGACAGGGGCACTGAAGCTTTCTTT.